The T cell receptor (beta chain) under discussion was sequenced for a study of technical replicates of blood from several donors. The method was immunoSEQ multiplex PCR; TCRdb's version includes in-frame clones alone and lacks a portion of them. Of tens of thousands of clones in the sample, approximately 91% were seen once. Sequenced input: PBMCs. This receptor was obtained from a human donor in good health. Some clones in this sample may be carry-over from other donors' samples.

Here the CDR3 DNA reads TGTGCCAGCAGCCCGACTAGCGGGAGGGCGGCGAATGAGCAGTTCTTC. This translates into CASSPTSGRAANEQFF. V usage is TRBV7-9 and J usage is TRBJ2-1; 14 bases align to TRBD2. The CDR3 has 16 residues. With V trimmed by 5 bases and J by 7 bases, 7 bases remained unmatched. Germline CDR1 reads SEHNR; CDR2 reads FQNEAQ (reference sequence).